In this sample, the clone carrying this TCR beta chain turned up once. Its antigen is as yet unknown. The sample is drawn from a study of human thymus T cells. Findings of the study overall: Unrelated people showed highly overlapping thymic repertoires, related research reported. Gene usage (both V and J) appeared biased in thymic and blood repertoires.

The CDR3 sequence is 16 residues long. V lost 5 bases, J lost 4 bases, and 11 bases stayed unmatched. The germline CDR1 and CDR2 sequences are SGHTA and FQGNSA. Measured with immunoSEQ multiplex PCR; TCRdb has only the in-frame clones, and not every one. This repertoire shows some 120,000 clones, about 94% found once; its top ten account for 0.024%. Thymus specimens were resections from corrective heart surgery. Sample: thymus tissue. This clonotype was sampled from a boy under three years old with a congenital heart defect but otherwise immunologically healthy. V gene TRBV7-2 combines with J gene TRBJ2-3, with 8 bases that match TRBD1. The CDR3: CASSHYQDRVPDTQYF. The CDR3 DNA follows: TGTGCCAGCAGCCACTATCAGGACAGGGTCCCAGATACGCAGTATTTT. The full variable domain, in which reference TRBV7-2 and TRBJ2-3 provide the parts outside the CDR3, is GAGVSQSPSNKVTEKGKDVELRCDPISGHTALYWYRQSLGQGLEFLIYFQGNSAPDKSGLPSDRFSAERTGGSVSTLTIQRTQQEDSAVYLCASSHYQDRVPDTQYFGPGTRLTVL.